This T cell receptor (beta chain) was found in a study of response to subunit inactivated influenza vaccine. Study-level findings and limits: Authors suggested each seasonal influenza vaccination recruits few new T cells.

TCRdb independently ran MiXCR on the RT-PCR reads; one entry per CDR3 protein. The sample lists about 700,000 distinct CDR3 sequences, 13% to 15% occurring once. With regard to this clonotype: No antigen is known for it.

Germline V lookup: CDR1 DFQATT, CDR2 SNEGSKA (reference sequence). V was trimmed by 6 bases and J by 3 bases, leaving 14 bases between them. The CDR3 loop spans 13 amino acids. This chain uses TRBV20-1 with TRBJ2-5; tentatively, D is TRBD2 (5 bases). The sequence came from a man aged 45-65 years who received an inactivated influenza vaccine. This specimen consisted of PBMCs from blood, obtained approximately 15 days before vaccination. The chain's CDR3 is CSARATGKETQYF. The CDR3 coding sequence is TGCAGTGCGCGGGCCACGGGGAAAGAGACCCAGTACTTC.